This T cell receptor (beta chain) was identified during a study of shared clonotypes between healthy human individuals. The repertoire was sequenced with immunoSEQ multiplex PCR; TCRdb's copy has only in-frame clones and lacks some. The sample has about 610,000 clones, approximately 97% seen once; the top ten hold about 0.06%. Participating donors were healthy, HIV-negative adults free of recent acute infections or vaccinations. The sample consisted of naive CD4+ T cells sorted from blood. Subset here: CD45RA+ positively selected. This receptor was identified in a woman between 25 and 40 years old in good health.

The CDR3 DNA reads as TGTGCCAGTGAGTCCCGGGGACAGGGTCTCTATGGCTACACCTTC. Translation: CASESRGQGLYGYTF. The V call is TRBV19, the J call TRBJ1-2; 9 bases align to TRBD1. Trimming took 8 bases from V and 4 from J; bases not matched to a gene: 11. CDR1 is LNHDA, CDR2 SQIVND, per germline (reference sequence). CDR3 length: 15 amino acids. The entire variable domain, with the rest obtained from reference TRBV19 and TRBJ1-2, is as follows: DGGITQSPKYLFRKEGQNVTLSCEQNLNHDAMYWYRQDPGQGLRLIYYSQIVNDFQKGDIAEGYSVSREKKESFPLTVTSAQKNPTAFYLCASESRGQGLYGYTFGSGTRLTVV.